What follows are 23 T cell receptor beta chains derived from one specimen sequenced in a study of T cells in localized non-small cell lung cancer. The table came from immunoSEQ multiplex PCR; TCRdb's copy has only in-frame clones and leaves some out. Among fewer than 30,000 clones, about 90% were seen once, and the ten largest hold 1.1%. The input for sequencing was peripheral blood, taken before any cancer treatment. These receptors all stem from a woman aged 40-75 years with stage I lung adenocarcinoma.

The chain combines TRBV27 with TRBJ2-3; D ambiguous. Germline V lookup: CDR1 MNHEY, CDR2 SMNVEV (reference sequence). Trimming took off 5 bases at V and 2 bases at J, with 14 bases between the two ends. The CDR3 sequence is 15 residues long. DNA of the CDR3: TGTGCCAGCAGTCTTTCCCCATCGACCACAGATACGCAGTATTTT. This encodes CASSLSPSTTDTQYF.

V usage is TRBV5-1 and J usage is TRBJ1-4; TRBD1 agrees at 9 bases. V lost 4 bases and J lost 5; bases outside the gene matches: 6. CDR3 size: 15 residues. Germline loops: CDR1 SGHRS, CDR2 YFSETQ. The CDR3 DNA follows: TGCGCCAGCAGCGTTTCCGGGACAGGGAATGAAAAACTGTTTTTT. Its protein is CASSVSGTGNEKLFF.

CDR3 protein: CASSLGPIGETQYF. Written as DNA, the CDR3 is TGTGCCAGCAGCCTCGGCCCGATAGGAGAGACCCAGTACTTC. This chain joins TRBV7-2 and TRBJ2-5; D remains ambiguous. Trimming shortened V by 5 bases and J by 4 bases, and 14 bases separated the two germline ends. This CDR3 has 14 amino acids. Looked up from germline, CDR1 is SGHTA and CDR2 is FQGNSA.

V is TRBV4-2 and J is TRBJ2-2; D may match TRBD1 or TRBD2 (5 bases each). Trimming shortened V by 1 base and J by 6 bases, and 9 bases separated the two germline ends. The CDR3 extends over 14 amino acids. Germline V CDR1 and CDR2: LGHNA, YNFKEQ. CDR3 sequence: CASSQGGSAGELFF. For the CDR3, the DNA is TGTGCCAGCAGCCAAGGGGGGTCAGCCGGGGAGCTGTTTTTT.

J is TRBJ1-2 and V is TRBV5-6, with a weak D call TRBD1 (6 bases). There are 14 residues in the CDR3. CDR1 SGHDT and CDR2 YYEEEE come from the germline V gene. Trimming shortened V by 4 bases and J by 1 base, and 11 bases separated the two germline ends. CDR3 bases: TGTGCCAGCAGCCACGGACAGCTTAACTATGGCTACACCTTC. Protein product: CASSHGQLNYGYTF.

The V gene is TRBV30, the J gene TRBJ2-1, with a possible D match to TRBD1 (6 bases). There are 16 residues in the CDR3. Per the germline V gene, CDR1 is GTSNPN and CDR2 is SVGIG (reference sequence). The ends were cut back, 4 bases at V and 7 bases at J, with 23 bases in the middle. CDR3 sequence: CAWNENGGPTRNEQFF. CDR3 sequence (DNA): TGTGCCTGGAATGAGAATGGGGGCCCCACGCGGAATGAGCAGTTCTTC.

The genes are TRBV5-1 and TRBJ1-5; 9 positions match TRBD1. CDR3 length: 15 amino acids. Germline CDR1 is SGHRS and CDR2 is YFSETQ. V gave up 4 bases and J gave up 6 bases; unmatched junction bases: 8. This CDR3 is CASSPGQGTAQPQHF. The CDR3 bases are TGCGCCAGCAGCCCGGGACAGGGAACGGCTCAGCCCCAGCATTTT.

Concerning this clone itself: This same CDR3 is encoded by further DNA sequences in the sample. The rearrangement uses TRBV27 and TRBJ2-3; D call uncertain. The V and J ends lost 0 bases and 3 bases respectively, with 4 bases between them. The CDR3 is 13 residues long. Germline lookup yields CDR1 MNHEY and CDR2 SMNVEV (reference sequence). CDR3 sequence (DNA): TGTGCCAGCAGTTTATCCGGGACAGATACGCAGTATTTT. It is translated as CASSLSGTDTQYF.

The gene calls are TRBV4-2 and TRBJ2-3, with TRBD2 matching over 8 bases. V was clipped by 1 base and J by 3 bases; unmatched bases: 3. This CDR3 is 15 amino acids long. Germline assignment: CDR1 LGHNA and CDR2 YNFKEQ. This chain's CDR3 is CASSQAGGETDTQYF. As DNA, the CDR3 is TGTGCCAGCAGCCAAGCGGGAGGGGAGACAGATACGCAGTATTTT.

Remarks on this clone: A junction boundary mismatches the germline segment, possibly from a read error. The chain recombines TRBV5-1 with TRBJ2-7; 11 bases map to TRBD1. The CDR3 has 13 residues. Germline V gene data show CDR1 as SGHRS and CDR2 as YFSETQ. CDR3 sequence: CASSFGDVGQGDF. As DNA, the CDR3 is TGCGCCAGCAGCTTTGGGGACGTGGGACAGGGGGACTTC.

The chain uses TRBV18 and TRBJ2-3, with TRBD2 identical over 14 bases. The V segment lost 6 bases and the J segment 5 bases; nucleotides outside the gene matches: 4. Germline V gene lookup returns CDR1 KGHSH and CDR2 LQKENI. The CDR3 consists of 15 residues. CDR3 DNA: TGTGCCAGCTCGACTAGCGGGGGGGCTCAAGATACGCAGTATTTT. Encoded protein: CASSTSGGAQDTQYF.

The chain's CDR3 is CASSSNRGPETQYF. For the CDR3, the DNA is TGTGCCAGCAGCTCCAATCGGGGCCCCGAGACCCAGTACTTC. The J gene is TRBJ2-5, the V gene TRBV7-7; D possibly matches TRBD1 or TRBD2 (5 bases each). The germline V gene has CDR1 SSHAT and CDR2 FNYEAQ (reference sequence). The CDR3 spans 14 residues. Trimming cost V 4 bases and J 5 bases, with 14 bases left between them.

The chain is built from TRBV7-8 and TRBJ2-7; 7 bases agree with TRBD1. This CDR3 is 14 amino acids long. Germline V gene lookup returns CDR1 SGHVS and CDR2 FQNEAQ. Germline trimming cut 8 bases from V and 2 bases from J; bases unmatched to any gene: 9. CDR3 nucleotides: TGTGCCAGCTCACTCCGGGACAGCCCCTACGAGCAGTACTTC. This sequence encodes CASSLRDSPYEQYF.

This clone appeared once. The V and J genes are TRBV5-6 and TRBJ1-5; D remains unclear. The CDR3 spans 12 residues. The germline gives CDR1 SGHDT, CDR2 YYEEEE. V was clipped by 4 bases and J by 6 bases, with 8 bases between them. DNA of the CDR3: TGTGCCAGCAGCAGCCTTAGTCAGCCCCAGCATTTT. Amino acids: CASSSLSQPQHF.

This clone was seen only once. The V gene is TRBV19, the J gene TRBJ2-7, with TRBD1 matching over 11 bases. In germline, CDR1 is LNHDA, CDR2 SQIVND (reference sequence). The CDR3 spans 16 residues. V lost 6 bases and J lost 4; bases outside the gene matches: 11. The CDR3 coding sequence is TGTGCCAGTAGAAACCCAGGACAGGGGGCTGGATACGAGCAGTACTTC. Translated: CASRNPGQGAGYEQYF.

The rearrangement joins TRBV27 to TRBJ2-7; D not certain. Trimming removed 0 bases from V and 4 bases from J, with 10 bases in between. Germline V lookup: CDR1 MNHEY, CDR2 SMNVEV (reference sequence). CDR3 length: 14 amino acids. CDR3 nucleotide sequence: TGTGCCAGCAGTTTATCTGCCAGGAATTACGAGCAGTACTTC. It specifies CASSLSARNYEQYF.

The rearrangement joins TRBV27 to TRBJ2-6; 9 bases agree with TRBD1. The V segment lost 6 bases and the J segment 4 bases; nucleotides outside the gene matches: 7. The germline gives CDR1 MNHEY, CDR2 SMNVEV (reference sequence). The CDR3 runs 16 residues. Here the CDR3 DNA reads TGTGCCAGCAGCCGTACAGGGGGCGCCGGGGCCAACGTCCTGACTTTC. Encoded protein: CASSRTGGAGANVLTF.

The rearrangement uses TRBV11-3 and TRBJ1-1, with a tentative D call TRBD1 (5 bases). This CDR3 region has 15 residues. The germline gives CDR1 SGHNT, CDR2 YENEEA. V lost 1 base and J 2 bases, leaving 11 bases between the germline ends. DNA for the CDR3: TGTGCCAGCAGCTTAGGACTCGGGGCTAACACTGAAGCTTTCTTT. Protein product: CASSLGLGANTEAFF.

V is TRBV19 and J is TRBJ1-1, with D possibly matching TRBD1 (6 bases). The CDR3 is made up of 14 amino acids. Germline CDR1 is LNHDA and CDR2 is SQIVND (reference sequence). V lost 1 base and J 3 bases, leaving 9 bases between the germline ends. CDR3 nucleotides: TGTGCCAGTAGTATAGGGCAGGGGTACACTGAAGCTTTCTTT. Protein product: CASSIGQGYTEAFF.

The CDR3 nucleotides are TGTGCCAGCAGCCCCGGACTAGCGGGATATGGTGAGCAGTTCTTC. Protein product: CASSPGLAGYGEQFF. The chain couples TRBV7-3 to TRBJ2-1; 12 bases fit TRBD2. Germline V gene lookup returns CDR1 SGHTA and CDR2 FQGTGA. The V gene end was trimmed by 5 bases and the J gene end by 9 bases; junction bases not matched to a gene: 8. The CDR3 has 15 amino acids.

The chain is built from TRBV10-2 and TRBJ1-5; D remains unclear. Germline V gene sequence: CDR1 WSHSY, CDR2 SAAADI. Trimming cost V 0 bases and J 6 bases, with 9 bases left between them. The CDR3 covers 14 residues. The DNA for the CDR3 is TGCGCCAGCAGTGAGTCGGAGGCGAGTCAGCCCCAGCATTTT. It codes for CASSESEASQPQHF.

The chain is built from TRBV21-1 and TRBJ1-5; the D call TRBD1 from the table was never checked on the DNA. TRBV21-1 is a recognized pseudogene. This CDR3 region has 15 residues. The CDR3 is CASNTGRQYNQPQHF. The CDR3 DNA follows: TGTGCCAGCAACACAGGGAGACAATACAATCAGCCCCAGCATTTT.

The chain recombines TRBV5-1 with TRBJ2-5, with D uncertain. CDR1 SGHRS and CDR2 YFSETQ come from the germline V gene. This CDR3 is 16 amino acids long. V was cut by 2 bases and J by 2 bases, with 16 bases left in between. CDR3 sequence reads: CASSFGHPNTQETQYF. The DNA of the CDR3 is TGCGCCAGCAGCTTCGGCCATCCTAATACGCAAGAGACCCAGTACTTC.